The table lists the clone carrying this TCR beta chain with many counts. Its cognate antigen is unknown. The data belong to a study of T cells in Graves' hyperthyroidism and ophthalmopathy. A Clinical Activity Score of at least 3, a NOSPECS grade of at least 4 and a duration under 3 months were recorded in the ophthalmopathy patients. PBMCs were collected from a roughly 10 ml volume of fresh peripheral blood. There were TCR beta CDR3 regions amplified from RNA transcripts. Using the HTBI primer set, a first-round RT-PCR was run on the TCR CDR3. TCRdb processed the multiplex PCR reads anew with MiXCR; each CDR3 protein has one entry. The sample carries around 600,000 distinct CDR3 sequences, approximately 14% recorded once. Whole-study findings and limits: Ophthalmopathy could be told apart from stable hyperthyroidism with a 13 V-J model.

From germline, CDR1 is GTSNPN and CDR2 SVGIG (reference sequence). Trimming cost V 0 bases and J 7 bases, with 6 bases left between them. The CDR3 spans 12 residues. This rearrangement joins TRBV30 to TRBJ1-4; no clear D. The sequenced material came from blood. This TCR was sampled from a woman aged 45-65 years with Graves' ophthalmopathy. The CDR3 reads CAWSVVGEKLFF. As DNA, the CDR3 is TGTGCCTGGAGTGTCGTTGGTGAAAAACTGTTTTTT.